This entry lists 20 T cell receptor beta chains sequenced from one sample in a study of blood T cells in healthy people across ages. Next came a second PCR, run for roughly 6 to 11 cycles, which used a sample-barcoded 5' primer along with a J-beta primer mix. One entry per CDR3 protein results from TCRdb running MiXCR on the 5' RACE reads. Among under 2,000,000 distinct CDR3 sequences listed, around 50% were seen once. What was sequenced was blood. The receptor set was obtained from a woman aged 40 to 50 in good health.

V gene TRBV6-2 or TRBV6-3 combines with J gene TRBJ2-7; TRBD2 agrees at 7 bases. The last part of the DNA fits TRBJ2-5 better; the J call may be wrong. Germline-derived CDR1 and CDR2 are MNHEY and SVGEGT. The CDR3 extends over 17 amino acids. CDR3 loop: CASSYSRNKAGIETQYF. The DNA of the CDR3 is TGTGCCAGCAGTTACTCGCGTAATAAAGCGGGGATTGAGACCCAGTACTTC.

This clonotype has a handful of counts. This chain uses TRBV7-2 with TRBJ2-3; a possible D gene is TRBD1 (5 bases). V was trimmed by 0 bases and J by 3 bases, leaving 13 bases between them. Germline assignment: CDR1 SGHTA and CDR2 FQGNSA. The CDR3 loop spans 16 amino acids. CDR3: CASSLASGIGTDTQYF. CDR3 in DNA: TGTGCCAGCAGCTTAGCGTCAGGGATTGGGACAGATACGCAGTATTTT. Full variable domain (rest looked up from reference TRBV7-2 and TRBJ2-3): GAGVSQSPSNKVTEKGKDVELRCDPISGHTALYWYRQSLGQGLEFLIYFQGNSAPDKSGLPSDRFSAERTGGSVSTLTIQRTQQEDSAVYLCASSLASGIGTDTQYFGPGTRLTVL.

This clonotype was seen repeatedly, ten times or more. The chain is built from TRBV7-9 and TRBJ2-5; D may correspond to TRBD1 or TRBD2 (5 bases each). CDR3 length: 17 amino acids. Germline V gene data show CDR1 as SEHNR and CDR2 as FQNEAQ (reference sequence). The V end was cut by 4 bases, the J end by 2 bases, with 20 bases between. As DNA, the CDR3 is TGTGCCAGCAGCTCTAACATCGGGACGGATAAGCAAGAGACCCAGTACTTC. Amino acid sequence: CASSSNIGTDKQETQYF.

This clonotype was recorded a few times. The rearrangement links TRBV10-3 to TRBJ2-1, with D hard to call. V lost 0 bases and J lost 4, with 1 base in between. The CDR3 has 12 residues. Looked up from germline, CDR1 is ENHRY and CDR2 is SYGVKD. For the CDR3, the DNA is TGTGCCATCAGTGAGTCGTACAATGAGCAGTTCTTC. Its protein product is CAISESYNEQFF.

Turning to this clonotype: One end of the junction varies from germline; a read error may be responsible. The chain employs TRBV7-2 and TRBJ2-4; the D gene is possibly TRBD1 (6 bases). The CDR3 has 17 amino acids. Germline V gene lookup returns CDR1 SGHTA and CDR2 FQGNSA. Here the CDR3 DNA reads TGTGCCAGCAGCTTAGTGGGCAGGGGATTAGCCAAAAGCATTCAGTACTTC. Protein: CASSLVGRGLAKSIQYF.

The gene calls are TRBV27 and TRBJ2-1; D might be TRBD1 (5 bases). Per germline, CDR1 MNHEY and CDR2 SMNVEV (reference sequence). This CDR3 has 16 residues. V lost 7 bases, J lost 1 base, and 17 bases lay in between. The CDR3 sequence: CASTPFAGKSYNEQFF. As DNA, the CDR3 is TGTGCCAGCACCCCTTTCGCAGGGAAATCCTACAATGAGCAGTTCTTC.

This clonotype has just a few counts. This rearrangement joins TRBV4-2 to TRBJ1-2; D is unclear. The CDR3 sequence is 16 residues long. Germline lookup yields CDR1 LGHNA and CDR2 YNFKEQ. The V end was cut by 0 bases, the J end by 6 bases, with 17 bases between. In DNA, the CDR3 is TGTGCCAGCAGCCAAGATACCGGGAAAAGTCTAGATGGCTACACCTTC. Translated, it gives CASSQDTGKSLDGYTF.

The V and J genes are TRBV7-8 and TRBJ1-6, with D tentatively TRBD1 (5 bases). The CDR3 is made up of 16 amino acids. CDR1 and CDR2 (germline): SGHVS, FQNEAQ. V dropped 1 base and J dropped 5 bases, with 12 bases sitting between them. CDR3 in DNA: TGTGCCAGCAGCTTAGTAGGCAGGGCGAATAATTCACCCCTCCACTTT. Translated, it gives CASSLVGRANNSPLHF.

The chain is built from TRBV6-6 and TRBJ1-2; 10 bases align to TRBD1. CDR1 is MNHNY, CDR2 SVGAGI, per germline (reference sequence). The CDR3 consists of 15 residues. The junction had 2 bases not matched to a gene; V was cut back by 2 bases and J by 2 bases. CDR3 sequence: CASSYGQGVNYGYTF. The CDR3 nucleotides read TGTGCCAGCAGTTACGGACAGGGGGTGAACTATGGCTACACCTTC.

In its sample, this clonotype was seen a few times. The chain joins TRBV12-3 or TRBV12-4 to TRBJ2-7, with D possibly being TRBD1 (5 bases). This CDR3 spans 13 amino acids. Trimming stripped 6 bases from V and 1 base from J, with 10 bases between. CDR3 amino acids: CASSPGMSYEQYF. The DNA for the CDR3 is TGTGCCAGCAGCCCAGGGATGTCCTACGAGCAGTACTTC.

V and J are TRBV11-3 and TRBJ2-5; D might be TRBD1 or TRBD2, each matching 5 bases. Germline values: CDR1 SGHNT, CDR2 YENEEA. V lost 3 bases, J lost 4 bases, and 15 bases lay in between. The CDR3 extends over 15 amino acids. As DNA, the CDR3 is TGTGCCAGCAGCTTGGGGACCCAGCCCCGAGAGACCCAGTACTTC. Encoded protein: CASSLGTQPRETQYF. Full variable domain (rest looked up from reference TRBV11-3 and TRBJ2-5): EAGVVQSPRYKIIEKKQPVAFWCNPISGHNTLYWYLQNLGQGPELLIRYENEEAVDDSQLPKDRFSAERLKGVDSTLKIQPAELGDSAVYLCASSLGTQPRETQYFGPGTRLLVL.

The V call is TRBV10-3, the J call TRBJ2-1, with 11 bases identical to TRBD2. Germline trimming cut 7 bases from V and 8 bases from J; bases unmatched to any gene: 10. The CDR3 runs 15 residues. Germline V lookup: CDR1 ENHRY, CDR2 SYGVKD. In DNA form, the CDR3 reads TGTGCCATCACCCAGGGACTAGCGGAAGCCGATGAGCAGTTCTTC. Protein sequence: CAITQGLAEADEQFF.

The CDR3 here is CSAAPGLGNYGYTF. In nucleotides, the CDR3 is TGCAGTGCAGCACCGGGACTGGGTAACTATGGCTACACCTTC. The rearrangement links TRBV20-1 to TRBJ1-2; TRBD1 might be the D (5 bases). The CDR3 totals 14 residues. Germline CDR1 reads DFQATT; CDR2 reads SNEGSKA (reference sequence). V lost 6 bases and J 1 base, leaving 15 bases between the germline ends.

The chain carries TRBV7-2 and TRBJ2-2, with 9 positions matching TRBD1. V dropped 5 bases and J dropped 7; count of bases not matched to a gene: 11. The CDR3 runs 16 residues. The germline V gene encodes CDR1 SGHTA and CDR2 FQGNSA. The CDR3 loop reads CASSQYRGRMVGELFF. DNA for the CDR3: TGTGCCAGCAGCCAATACAGGGGGCGTATGGTCGGGGAGCTGTTTTTT.

V gene TRBV7-2 combines with J gene TRBJ1-1; TRBD1 is a possible D gene (6 bases). The CDR3 is 13 residues long. The germline V gene has CDR1 SGHTA and CDR2 FQGNSA. With 5 bases removed from V and 8 bases from J, the gap between germline ends came to 15 bases. Here the CDR3 reads CASSAYLQGEAFF. The CDR3 nucleotides are TGTGCCAGCAGCGCCTATCTACAGGGCGAAGCTTTCTTT.

The chain links TRBV28 to TRBJ1-1; D unclear. V shed 7 bases and J shed 1 base, with 16 bases lying between them. From germline, CDR1 is MDHEN and CDR2 SYDVKM. The length of the CDR3 is 15 residues. The DNA of the CDR3 is TGTGCCAGCAAAACTCCTATAGAAGGGAACACTGAAGCTTTCTTT. Residues: CASKTPIEGNTEAFF. The whole variable domain, filled in from reference TRBV28 and TRBJ1-1, reads DVKVTQSSRYLVKRTGEKVFLECVQDMDHENMFWYRQDPGLGLRLIYFSYDVKMKEKGDIPEGYSVSREKKERFSLILESASTNQTSMYLCASKTPIEGNTEAFFGQGTRLTVV.

The chain carries TRBV28 and TRBJ2-1; 14 bases align to TRBD2. This CDR3 has 20 amino acids. In germline, CDR1 is MDHEN, CDR2 SYDVKM. Trimming took 5 bases from V and 0 from J; bases not matched to a gene: 12. Here the CDR3 reads CASSTLGGLAGASSYNEQFF. The CDR3 DNA sequence: TGTGCCAGCAGTACTCTAGGGGGACTAGCGGGGGCGAGCTCCTACAATGAGCAGTTCTTC.

A few counts support this clonotype. The chain employs TRBV19 and TRBJ2-2, with D unclear. The ends were cut back, 3 bases at V and 7 bases at J, with 12 bases in the middle. This CDR3 spans 14 amino acids. The germline CDR1 and CDR2 sequences are LNHDA and SQIVND (reference sequence). The CDR3 sequence: CASSIDRTRGELFF. The CDR3 bases are TGTGCCAGTAGTATCGACCGGACCCGCGGGGAGCTGTTTTTT.

The chain carries TRBV25-1 and TRBJ2-4; tentatively, D is TRBD1 (5 bases). The J call could be wrong; TRBJ2-7 is a better fit for the DNA end. Germline CDR1 MGHDK, CDR2 SYGVNS. This CDR3 has 13 residues. DNA for the CDR3: TGTGCCAGCAGTGACCAGGGAAGGTGCGAGCAGTACTTC. Protein: CASSDQGRCEQYF.

This clonotype was observed once. The junction departs from the called germline gene at one end, perhaps through a read error. The CDR3 sequence: CAGSSGQLGYNEQFF. The CDR3 bases are TGTGCCGGCAGTTCAGGACAGCTAGGGTACAATGAGCAGTTCTTC. The chain is built from TRBV6-5 and TRBJ2-1, with a weak D call TRBD1 (6 bases). The V gene's germline CDR1 is MNHEY and CDR2 SVGAGI. The CDR3 contains 15 residues.